The source of this T cell receptor delta chain is a study of gamma-delta chains in newborns, infants, children. Study as a whole: Microbial exposure reportedly drives polyclonal innate γδ T cell expansion after birth.

This clone has just a few counts. A single base is all that separates this from a far larger clone, so a read error is likely. TCRdb repeated clone calling on the reads with CATT. Among around 6,700 delta-chain clones, 0.6% to 0.8% were seen once, and the ten largest hold roughly 15%. Germline V gene sequence: CDR1 GEAIGNYY, CDR2 EKD. V was shortened by 3 bases and J by 1 base, with 14 bases between the two germline ends. This CDR3 has 15 amino acids. The material sequenced was blood. The V and J genes are TRDV2 and TRDJ1, with D perhaps matching TRDD3 (5 bases). The TCR was taken from a child who was a newborn, infant or young child, either healthy, febrile or measles-vaccinated (not recorded which). CDR3 loop: CACDVLWDFTDKLIF. The DNA for the CDR3 is TGTGCCTGTGACGTACTGTGGGATTTCACCGATAAACTCATCTTT.